This is a list of T cell receptor beta chains from one sample in a study of T cell repertoires in cytomegalovirus infection. Via MiXCR, TCRdb re-called the reads, giving one row per CDR3 protein. The sample includes over 150,000 distinct CDR3 sequences, roughly a fifth of them seen just once. The material sequenced was PBMCs. These receptors were taken from a human donor in good health (CMV status not recorded). Some clones in this sample may be carry-over from other donors' samples. The CDR3 runs from the conserved cysteine through the conserved F or W. Each record gives: clone size, V gene, D gene, J gene, CDR3 DNA, CDR3 protein. D genes are given only for firm matches. For some rows the clone size is stated as once, few or many, or as a class when expanded; others skip it.

clone size: many; V gene: TRBV10-3; D gene: .; J gene: TRBJ1-3; CDR3 DNA: TGTGCCATCAGTGACCCCAACAGATCTCGAAACACCATATATTTT; CDR3 protein: CAISDPNRSRNTIYF
clone size: .; V gene: TRBV6-6; D gene: .; J gene: TRBJ1-2; CDR3 DNA: TGTGCCAGCAGTTACCCTGGACGTGAGAGCTATGGCTACACCTTC; CDR3 protein: CASSYPGRESYGYTF
clone size: .; V gene: TRBV11-3; D gene: .; J gene: TRBJ2-1; CDR3 DNA: TGTGCCAGCAGCCCCGGAGGGGATTTACGGGAGCAGTTCTTC; CDR3 protein: CASSPGGDLREQFF
clone size: .; V gene: TRBV9; D gene: .; J gene: TRBJ2-1; CDR3 DNA: TGTGCCAGCAGCGTGTCCGACAGAAGGGAGCAGTTCTTC; CDR3 protein: CASSVSDRREQFF
clone size: .; V gene: TRBV29-1; D gene: .; J gene: TRBJ1-1; CDR3 DNA: TGCAGCGCCATTGGGACGTTAAACACTGAAGCTTTCTTT; CDR3 protein: CSAIGTLNTEAFF
clone size: .; V gene: TRBV20-1; D gene: .; J gene: TRBJ1-1; CDR3 DNA: TGCAGTGCTAGAGACGGGCTCCAGCCTAGAACTGAAGCTTTCTTT; CDR3 protein: CSARDGLQPRTEAFF
clone size: once; V gene: TRBV18; D gene: .; J gene: TRBJ1-2; CDR3 DNA: TGTGCCAGCCCACCACCGACAGCCCCCTATGGCTACACCTTC; CDR3 protein: CASPPPTAPYGYTF
clone size: .; V gene: TRBV7-2; D gene: TRBD1; J gene: TRBJ1-2; CDR3 DNA: TGTGCCAGCAGCGGGACAGGGAAGGGTGGCTACACCTTC; CDR3 protein: CASSGTGKGGYTF
clone size: .; V gene: TRBV25-1; D gene: .; J gene: TRBJ2-5; CDR3 DNA: TGTGCCAGCAGTGAATCGGGCACAGAGACCCAGTACTTC; CDR3 protein: CASSESGTETQYF
clone size: .; V gene: TRBV4-1; D gene: .; J gene: TRBJ1-1; CDR3 DNA: TGCGCCAGCAGCCAAGATGGCAGGCTTGAAGCTTTCTTT; CDR3 protein: CASSQDGRLEAFF
clone size: .; V gene: TRBV14; D gene: .; J gene: TRBJ2-7; CDR3 DNA: TGTGCCAGCAGCCAAATCTCCGAGCAGTACTTC; CDR3 protein: CASSQISEQYF
clone size: .; V gene: TRBV7-3; D gene: TRBD2; J gene: TRBJ2-5; CDR3 DNA: TGTGCCAGCAGCCTAACCACGGGACTAGCGGGAGAGACCCAGTACTTC; CDR3 protein: CASSLTTGLAGETQYF
clone size: many; V gene: TRBV6-6; D gene: .; J gene: TRBJ1-3; CDR3 DNA: TGTGCCAGCACTAGGACATCACGTGGAAACACCATATATTTT; CDR3 protein: CASTRTSRGNTIYF
clone size: .; V gene: TRBV28; D gene: .; J gene: TRBJ2-3; CDR3 DNA: TGTGCCAGCAGTACAGGTCGGACTGCGTATTTT; CDR3 protein: CASSTGRTAYF
clone size: few; V gene: TRBV11-2; D gene: .; J gene: TRBJ2-7; CDR3 DNA: TGTGCCAGCAGCTTAAACCTAGCAAATACCTACGAGCAGTACTTC; CDR3 protein: CASSLNLANTYEQYF
clone size: many; V gene: TRBV7-8; D gene: TRBD2; J gene: TRBJ2-7; CDR3 DNA: TGTGCCAGCAGCCCCCGGGAAGGGAGGGGCGAGCAGTACTTC; CDR3 protein: CASSPREGRGEQYF
clone size: medium-sized; V gene: TRBV6-2/TRBV6-3; D gene: .; J gene: TRBJ2-3; CDR3 DNA: TGTGCCAGCAGTCGACCCCCCGGGGAGGGCACAGATACGCAGTATTTT; CDR3 protein: CASSRPPGEGTDTQYF
clone size: many; V gene: TRBV10-3; D gene: .; J gene: TRBJ1-2; CDR3 DNA: TGTGCCATCAGTGAATTGATGACCGTGCCAGCTAACTATGGCTACACCTTC; CDR3 protein: CAISELMTVPANYGYTF
clone size: many; V gene: TRBV9; D gene: TRBD2; J gene: TRBJ2-1; CDR3 DNA: TGTGCCAGCAGCCTAGACGGGACTACCTACAATGAGCAGTTCTTC; CDR3 protein: CASSLDGTTYNEQFF
clone size: many; V gene: TRBV7-8; D gene: .; J gene: TRBJ1-5; CDR3 DNA: TGTGCCAGCAGCTTAGGGCCTGTAGGCAATCAGCCCCAGCATTTT; CDR3 protein: CASSLGPVGNQPQHF
clone size: many; V gene: TRBV7-2; D gene: TRBD2; J gene: TRBJ2-7; CDR3 DNA: TGTGCCAGCAGCTCGACTAGCGGGGGGGCATACGAGCAGTACTTC; CDR3 protein: CASSSTSGGAYEQYF
clone size: .; V gene: TRBV29-1; D gene: .; J gene: TRBJ1-2; CDR3 DNA: TGCAGCGTTGAAGACACGCTCTATGGCTACACCTTC; CDR3 protein: CSVEDTLYGYTF